The 27 T cell receptor beta chains below come from one sample, sequenced in a study of PD-L1 blockade in urothelial cancer. Sequencing was performed with immunoSEQ multiplex PCR; in TCRdb, only in-frame clones are kept and a portion is missing. The sample yields 70,000 to 90,000 clones, under 90% seen once. The time point is: pretreatment peripheral blood. The sample consisted of PBMCs, taken around atezolizumab (anti-PD-L1) treatment. Receptors were obtained from a man between 60 and 75 years old with urothelial cancer.

The rearrangement joins TRBV5-1 to TRBJ2-2; D call uncertain. CDR1 is SGHRS, CDR2 YFSETQ, per germline. V lost 0 bases and J 6 bases, leaving 12 bases between the germline ends. The CDR3 has 15 amino acids. The CDR3 DNA follows: TGCGCCAGCAGCTTGGCAACCAGGCCGGCCGGGGAGCTGTTTTTT. The encoded protein is CASSLATRPAGELFF. The full variable domain, in which reference TRBV5-1 and TRBJ2-2 provide the parts outside the CDR3, is KAGVTQTPRYLIKTRGQQVTLSCSPISGHRSVSWYQQTPGQGLQFLFEYFSETQRNKGNFPGRFSGRQFSNSRSEMNVSTLELGDSALYLCASSLATRPAGELFFGEGSRLTVL.

The chain carries TRBV7-2 and TRBJ2-1; possible D gene TRBD1, 6 bases. This CDR3 is 13 amino acids long. Germline-derived CDR1 and CDR2 are SGHTA and FQGNSA. V gave up 4 bases and J gave up 10 bases, with 14 bases separating them. The CDR3 DNA reads TGTGCCAGCAGCTCGCCTTCCGGGACAGAGCAGTTCTTC. This gives the protein CASSSPSGTEQFF.

V is TRBV6-6 and J is TRBJ1-2; 9 bases match TRBD1. Trimming took 4 bases from V and 7 from J; bases not matched to a gene: 10. This CDR3 has 15 residues. The germline CDR1 and CDR2 sequences are MNHNY and SVGAGI (reference sequence). The CDR3 nucleotides are TGTGCCAGCAGTTCTCCAGACAGGGGGTTAGGTGGCTACACCTTC. Amino acids: CASSSPDRGLGGYTF.

The CDR3 DNA reads as TGTGCCAGCATCGGGATGTGGGTCACTGAAGCTTTCTTT. Residues: CASIGMWVTEAFF. The V gene is TRBV2, the J gene TRBJ1-1; D call uncertain. The CDR3 length is 13 residues. The V end was cut by 7 bases, the J end by 4 bases, with 13 bases between. The germline CDR1 and CDR2 sequences are SNHLY and FYNNEI. Based on the CDR3 plus reference TRBV2 and TRBJ1-1, the full variable domain is EPEVTQTPSHQVTQMGQEVILRCVPISNHLYFYWYRQILGQKVEFLVSFYNNEISEKSEIFDDQFSVERPDGSNFTLKIRSTKLEDSAMYFCASIGMWVTEAFFGQGTRLTVV.

The chain has TRBV4-3 and TRBJ2-2, with unresolved D. Germline V lookup: CDR1 LGHNA, CDR2 YSLEER. V lost 0 bases and J lost 4, with 6 bases in between. This CDR3 has 14 residues. The CDR3 region is CASSQDPGTGELFF. CDR3 in DNA: TGCGCCAGCAGCCAAGATCCGGGCACCGGGGAGCTGTTTTTT.

This clone was found once. This chain connects TRBV7-6 to TRBJ1-1; TRBD1 might be the D (6 bases). V lost 5 bases and J lost 3, with 13 bases in between. The CDR3 consists of 14 residues. Germline V gene sequence: CDR1 SGHVS, CDR2 FNYEAQ. The CDR3 loop is CASSNQGGHTEAFF. Here the CDR3 DNA reads TGTGCCAGCAGCAACCAAGGGGGTCACACTGAAGCTTTCTTT.

This CDR3 is CASRRGLAGASGSDTQYF. CDR3 bases: TGCGCCAGCAGGCGGGGACTAGCGGGAGCGTCCGGGTCAGATACGCAGTATTTT. The chain is built from TRBV5-1 and TRBJ2-3; the match to TRBD2 covers 14 bases. CDR1 and CDR2 from the germline V gene are SGHRS and YFSETQ. The CDR3 is made up of 18 amino acids. The V gene end was trimmed by 5 bases and the J gene end by 4 bases; junction bases not matched to a gene: 12.

V usage is TRBV6-5 and J usage is TRBJ1-2; D gene uncertain. In germline, CDR1 is MNHEY, CDR2 SVGAGI. The V end was cut by 11 bases, the J end by 2 bases, with 9 bases between. CDR3 length: 11 residues. The CDR3 nucleotides read TGTGCCGCGGGGAAAAACTATGGCTACACCTTC. Translated: CAAGKNYGYTF.

The gene calls are TRBV6-5 and TRBJ1-1; maybe TRBD1 (5 bases). CDR3 size: 16 residues. The germline V gene has CDR1 MNHEY and CDR2 SVGAGI. Trimming left V 1 base short and J 5 bases short, with 17 bases between. The chain's CDR3 is CASSYFRAGLLTEAFF. CDR3 nucleotide sequence: TGTGCCAGCAGTTACTTTCGAGCGGGGCTGCTTACTGAAGCTTTCTTT.

Details on this clone: At one boundary the junction diverges from the germline segment, which might be a read error. DNA of the CDR3: TGTGCTAGCAGCCCCGCGGGAGGAAGGTCGGAGACCCAGTACTTC. It is translated as CASSPAGGRSETQYF. The gene calls are TRBV7-7 and TRBJ2-5; 8 nucleotides align to TRBD2. Germline V lookup: CDR1 SSHAT, CDR2 FNYEAQ (reference sequence). The CDR3 sequence is 15 residues long. Full variable domain (remainder filled in from reference TRBV7-7 and TRBJ2-5): GAGVSQSPRYKVTKRGQDVTLRCDPISSHATLYWYQQALGQGPEFLTYFNYEAQPDKSGLPSDRFSAERPEGSISTLTIQRTEQRDSAMYRCASSPAGGRSETQYFGPGTRLLVL.

This clone was seen only a few times. The chain joins TRBV19 to TRBJ2-7; possible D gene TRBD1, 6 bases. Deletions cut 4 bases from V and 4 bases from J, with 11 bases between. Looked up from germline, CDR1 is LNHDA and CDR2 is SQIVND (reference sequence). The CDR3 runs to 13 residues. In nucleotides, the CDR3 is TGTGCCAGTAGTACTCAGGGGCGGTACGAGCAGTACTTC. Its protein is CASSTQGRYEQYF.

The V call is TRBV7-2, the J call TRBJ2-5; maybe TRBD2 (5 bases). V gave up 3 bases and J gave up 1 base, with 9 bases separating them. Germline V gene sequence: CDR1 SGHTA, CDR2 FQGNSA. The CDR3 covers 14 residues. CDR3 loop: CASSFNGIQETQYF. The CDR3 DNA is TGTGCCAGCAGCTTCAACGGGATCCAAGAGACCCAGTACTTC.

About this clone: A much larger clone is a single base away; this may be a read error. The J gene is TRBJ1-5, the V gene TRBV19; D is undetermined. Germline V gene data show CDR1 as LNHDA and CDR2 as SQIVND (reference sequence). Trimming shortened V by 3 bases and J by 4 bases, and 4 bases separated the two germline ends. There are 12 residues in the CDR3. The CDR3 DNA follows: TGTGCCAGTAGTATTCGGAATCAGCCCCAGCATTTT. Translated: CASSIRNQPQHF. The full variable domain, in which reference TRBV19 and TRBJ1-5 provide the parts outside the CDR3, is DGGITQSPKYLFRKEGQNVTLSCEQNLNHDAMYWYRQDPGQGLRLIYYSQIVNDFQKGDIAEGYSVSREKKESFPLTVTSAQKNPTAFYLCASSIRNQPQHFGDGTRLSIL.

The J gene is TRBJ2-1, the V gene TRBV30, with D perhaps matching TRBD2 (5 bases). Trimming removed 5 bases at V and 5 bases at J, with 13 bases between. The CDR3 has 13 amino acids. The germline V gene encodes CDR1 GTSNPN and CDR2 SVGIG (reference sequence). CDR3 bases: TGTGCCTGGGAGGCGGTGGGAGACAATGAGCAGTTCTTC. As protein: CAWEAVGDNEQFF.

The chain is built from TRBV19 and TRBJ2-1, with D tentatively TRBD2 (6 bases). Germline V gene lookup returns CDR1 LNHDA and CDR2 SQIVND (reference sequence). V was trimmed by 2 bases and J by 5 bases, leaving 10 bases between them. CDR3 length: 14 amino acids. Here the CDR3 reads CASSITSRNNEQFF. In nucleotides, the CDR3 is TGTGCCAGTAGTATAACTAGCAGGAACAATGAGCAGTTCTTC.

This chain connects TRBV27 to TRBJ2-5, with a weak D call TRBD1 (5 bases). This CDR3 comprises 13 residues. V shed 6 bases and J shed 2 bases, with 10 bases lying between them. Germline CDR1 MNHEY, CDR2 SMNVEV (reference sequence). CDR3 DNA sequence: TGTGCCAGCAGAGTGGGGCTGCAAGAGACCCAGTACTTC. It translates to CASRVGLQETQYF.

This clone was picked up a small number of times. The chain has TRBV15 and TRBJ2-3, with 9 bases lining up with TRBD1. Germline CDR1 LNHNV, CDR2 YYDKDF (reference sequence). The CDR3 is 14 amino acids. J gave up 6 bases and V 1 base, and 2 bases lay outside the gene matches. CDR3 residues: CATSRAGQGDTQYF. CDR3 bases: TGTGCCACCAGCAGAGCGGGACAGGGCGATACGCAGTATTTT.

The chain carries TRBV25-1 and TRBJ1-5; D ambiguous. V was trimmed by 6 bases and J by 2 bases, leaving 11 bases between them. Germline values: CDR1 MGHDK, CDR2 SYGVNS. The CDR3 is 14 amino acids. In nucleotides, the CDR3 is TGTGCCAGCAGCCCCCCCGGTGGCAATCAGCCCCAGCATTTT. It is translated as CASSPPGGNQPQHF.

The rearrangement uses TRBV28 and TRBJ2-3; 9 nucleotides line up with TRBD2. J was trimmed by 2 bases and V by 3 bases; bases with no gene match: 6. Germline V gives CDR1 MDHEN, CDR2 SYDVKM. This CDR3 spans 16 amino acids. The CDR3 here is CASSFSGLAPTDTQYF. CDR3 nucleotides: TGTGCCAGCAGTTTTTCAGGACTAGCGCCCACAGATACGCAGTATTTT.

V and J are TRBV21-1 and TRBJ2-7; the table gives TRBD2 as D, unverified against the DNA. TRBV21-1 is flagged as a pseudogene. This CDR3 is 15 amino acids long. In DNA form, the CDR3 reads TGTGCCAGCAGCAAAGTTCGGCAGACTAGCTACGAGCAGTACTTC. Its protein product is CASSKVRQTSYEQYF.

The V call is TRBV14, the J call TRBJ1-5; a possible D gene is TRBD1 (6 bases). Germline V gene lookup returns CDR1 SGHDN and CDR2 FVKESK. The CDR3 spans 14 residues. V lost 2 bases to trimming and J lost 7 bases, with 12 bases between them. In DNA, the CDR3 is TGTGCCAGCAGCCAAACAGGGTTAAACCAGCCCCAGCATTTT. Its protein product is CASSQTGLNQPQHF.

J is TRBJ2-3 and V is TRBV6-5; a possible D gene is TRBD1 (6 bases). Germline values: CDR1 MNHEY, CDR2 SVGAGI. The CDR3 is 15 amino acids. Trimming cost V 5 bases and J 2 bases, with 14 bases left between them. The CDR3 region is CASSNDRTNTDTQYF. The CDR3 region has the DNA TGTGCCAGCAGTAACGACAGGACCAACACAGATACGCAGTATTTT.

This chain links TRBV9 with TRBJ1-4; 9 nucleotides line up with TRBD1. This CDR3 is built from 17 residues. The J segment lost 4 bases and the V segment lost 2 bases, leaving 9 bases of the junction unmatched. Germline values: CDR1 SGDLS, CDR2 YYNGEE. The CDR3: CASSVTAQGANNEKLFF. The CDR3 DNA follows: TGTGCCAGCAGCGTTACAGCACAGGGGGCCAATAATGAAAAACTGTTTTTT.

The J gene is TRBJ1-1, the V gene TRBV7-8; D gene unclear. This CDR3 spans 14 amino acids. Per the germline V gene, CDR1 is SGHVS and CDR2 is FQNEAQ. V was shortened by 8 bases and J by 3 bases, with 16 bases between the two germline ends. CDR3 in amino acids: CASSARGFDTEAFF. The CDR3 DNA sequence: TGTGCCAGCTCGGCCCGCGGCTTTGACACTGAAGCTTTCTTT.

The count of this clone is one. The J gene is TRBJ1-1, the V gene TRBV4-3, with D perhaps matching TRBD1 (5 bases). Germline V gene lookup returns CDR1 LGHNA and CDR2 YSLEER. Trimming stripped 2 bases from V and 5 bases from J, with 9 bases between. This CDR3 has 13 residues. The CDR3 sequence is CASSQLRGTEAFF. As DNA, the CDR3 is TGCGCCAGCAGCCAACTACGGGGGACTGAAGCTTTCTTT.

This clone turned up a few times. The chain links TRBV19 to TRBJ2-5, with D possibly TRBD2 on 5 matching bases. The V end was cut by 4 bases, the J end by 5 bases, with 17 bases between. The length of the CDR3 is 15 residues. CDR1 is LNHDA, CDR2 SQIVND, per germline (reference sequence). The CDR3 DNA reads TGTGCCAGTAGTACCCCTTCGGGGTATTGGGAGACCCAGTACTTC. Its translation is CASSTPSGYWETQYF.

The V gene is TRBV7-6, the J gene TRBJ2-5, with a possible D match to TRBD2 (6 bases). Germline V gene sequence: CDR1 SGHVS, CDR2 FNYEAQ. There are 13 residues in the CDR3. V was clipped by 5 bases and J by 7 bases, with 14 bases between them. This chain's CDR3 is CASSPGTFGTQYF. The CDR3 DNA reads TGTGCCAGCAGCCCCGGGACTTTTGGGACCCAGTACTTC.